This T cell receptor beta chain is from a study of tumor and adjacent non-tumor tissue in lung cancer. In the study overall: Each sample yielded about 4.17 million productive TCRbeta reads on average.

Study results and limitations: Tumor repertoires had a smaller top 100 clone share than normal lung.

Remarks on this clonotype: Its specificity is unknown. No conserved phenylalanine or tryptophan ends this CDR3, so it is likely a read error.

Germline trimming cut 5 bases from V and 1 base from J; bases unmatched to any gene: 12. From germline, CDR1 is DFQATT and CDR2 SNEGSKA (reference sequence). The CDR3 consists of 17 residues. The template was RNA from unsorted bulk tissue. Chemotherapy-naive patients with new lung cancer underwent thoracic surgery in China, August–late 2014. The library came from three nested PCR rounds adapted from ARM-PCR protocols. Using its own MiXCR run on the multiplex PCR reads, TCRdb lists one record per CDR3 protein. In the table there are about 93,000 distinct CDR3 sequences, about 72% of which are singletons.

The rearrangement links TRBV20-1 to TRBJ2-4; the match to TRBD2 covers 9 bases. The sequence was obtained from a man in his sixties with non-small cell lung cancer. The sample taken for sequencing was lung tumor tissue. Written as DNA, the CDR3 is TGCAGTGCTCCGGGACTAGCCGGAGGACCCGCCAAAAACATTCAGTACCTC. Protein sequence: CSAPGLAGGPAKNIQYL.